A single TCR beta chain is shown here with its context. Its antigen remains unidentified. The V gene's germline CDR1 is SQVTM and CDR2 ANQGSEA. The CDR3 extends over 17 amino acids. The junction had 8 bases not matched to a gene; V was cut back by 6 bases and J by 1 base. The method was immunoSEQ multiplex PCR; TCRdb's version includes in-frame clones alone and lacks a portion of them. Of about 82,000 clones listed, around 81% are singletons. The data were taken from a study of T cells in localized non-small cell lung cancer. The study, taken as a whole, reports: One tumor region alone was sequenced, and heterogeneity therefore remains possible. Uninvolved adjacent lung showed peak T cell clonality, exceeding tumor. With higher T cell density in blood came longer overall survival.

This rearrangement joins TRBV29-1 to TRBJ2-1, with 14 bases fitting TRBD2. Sequencing was performed on PBMCs, taken before any cancer treatment. This receptor was obtained from a man aged 35 to 69 with stage II squamous cell lung carcinoma. The CDR3 here is CSVGGLAGVWSYNEQFF. The CDR3 DNA reads TGCAGCGTGGGGGGACTAGCGGGAGTTTGGTCCTACAATGAGCAGTTCTTC.